Following are 16 T cell receptor beta chains from one sample sequenced in a study of beta chain features in type 1 diabetes. Findings and limits, study-wide: Across all four CD4+ subsets, people with type 1 diabetes showed modestly shorter TCRB CDR3s.

The antigens for these receptors are not known. Every bit of the isolated RNA underwent reverse transcription, so sequencing read expressed TCRB transcripts. TCRdb's table, derived via immunoSEQ multiplex PCR, lists solely in-frame clones and lacks some. This sample has some 44,000 clones; around 71% occur once, and the top ten carry approximately 2%. The sequenced sample consisted of Tregs from blood. The receptors come from a woman between 18 and 30 years old with type 1 diabetes.

This clone was counted a few times. The chain has TRBV19 and TRBJ1-2, with a tentative D call TRBD1 (5 bases). This CDR3 is 13 amino acids long. The V end lost 3 bases, the J end lost 8 bases, and 13 bases lay between the germline ends. Germline CDR1 LNHDA, CDR2 SQIVND (reference sequence). In nucleotides, the CDR3 is TGTGCCAGTAGTATTCAGCAGGGTAGAGGCTACACCTTC. This codes for CASSIQQGRGYTF.

This clone has only a few counts. V usage is TRBV6-6 and J usage is TRBJ1-2; a weak D match, TRBD1 (6 bases). Germline CDR1 is MNHNY and CDR2 is SVGAGI (reference sequence). V lost 4 bases and J 0 bases, leaving 12 bases between the germline ends. This CDR3 spans 15 amino acids. CDR3 sequence (DNA): TGTGCCAGCAGTTCCGTGACAGGCACTAACTATGGCTACACCTTC. The encoded protein is CASSSVTGTNYGYTF.

Worth noting for this clone: Germline is not matched at one junction end, which may reflect a read error. V is TRBV5-1 and J is TRBJ2-7, with 8 bases identical to TRBD2. Germline CDR1 SGHRS, CDR2 YFSETQ. The CDR3 runs to 12 residues. In nucleotides, the CDR3 is TGCGCCAGCAGCTCCGCCGGGACTAGTCTCCTATTC. Its protein is CASSSAGTSLLF.

The chain couples TRBV4-1 to TRBJ2-3, with D perhaps matching TRBD2 (5 bases). The CDR3 totals 16 residues. The germline gives CDR1 MGHRA, CDR2 YSYEKL. Trimming took 4 bases from V and 7 from J, leaving 21 bases between them. For the CDR3, the DNA is TGCGCCAGCAGCCCGTCACGTGACCAATCCGGGAATACGCAGTATTTT. Translation gives CASSPSRDQSGNTQYF.

The chain uses TRBV18 and TRBJ1-1, with D unresolved. The CDR3 is made up of 13 amino acids. The ends were cut back, 1 base at V and 4 bases at J, with 7 bases in the middle. The V gene's germline CDR1 is KGHSH and CDR2 LQKENI. CDR3: CASSPQTGTEAFF. The CDR3 DNA sequence: TGTGCCAGCTCACCACAAACTGGCACTGAAGCTTTCTTT. Based on the CDR3 plus reference TRBV18 and TRBJ1-1, the full variable domain is NAGVMQNPRHLVRRRGQEARLRCSPMKGHSHVYWYRQLPEEGLKFMVYLQKENIIDESGMPKERFSAEFPKEGPSILRIQQVVRGDSAAYFCASSPQTGTEAFFGQGTRLTVV.

The chain uses TRBV5-1 and TRBJ1-1; possible D gene TRBD1, 5 bases. V gave up 7 bases and J gave up 6 bases, with 10 bases separating them. This CDR3 is 11 amino acids long. Germline loops: CDR1 SGHRS, CDR2 YFSETQ. The CDR3 region is CASQGMAEAFF. DNA for the CDR3: TGCGCCAGCCAGGGCATGGCTGAAGCTTTCTTT. Full variable domain (rest looked up from reference TRBV5-1 and TRBJ1-1): KAGVTQTPRYLIKTRGQQVTLSCSPISGHRSVSWYQQTPGQGLQFLFEYFSETQRNKGNFPGRFSGRQFSNSRSEMNVSTLELGDSALYLCASQGMAEAFFGQGTRLTVV.

Notes on this clone: Its ends do not fully match the called genes, so a read error is possible. The rearrangement joins TRBV5-4 to TRBJ2-1; 14 bases agree with TRBD2. The CDR3 has 15 residues. From germline, CDR1 is SGHNT and CDR2 YYREEE (reference sequence). Written as DNA, the CDR3 is TGTGCCAGCAGGTTGGGACTAGCGGGAGTTAATGAGCAGTTCTTC. This sequence encodes CASRLGLAGVNEQFF.

This CDR3 is CASSHRGHRTSQETQYF. The CDR3 DNA is TGTGCCAGCAGCCACCGAGGACACAGGACAAGTCAAGAGACCCAGTACTTC. The chain carries TRBV7-8 and TRBJ2-5; D perhaps matches TRBD1 (5 bases). The CDR3 spans 17 residues. CDR1 and CDR2 (germline): SGHVS, FQNEAQ. The germline V and J ends were trimmed by 5 bases and 2 bases, with 21 bases remaining between them. Looking up the rest from reference TRBV7-8 and TRBJ2-5 gives the full variable domain: GAGVSQSPRYKVAKRGQDVALRCDPISGHVSLFWYQQALGQGPEFLTYFQNEAQLDKSGLPSDRFFAERPEGSVSTLKIQRTQQEDSAVYLCASSHRGHRTSQETQYFGPGTRLLVL.

V usage is TRBV7-2 and J usage is TRBJ2-7; D not resolved. This CDR3 is built from 13 residues. The V end was cut by 4 bases, the J end by 1 base, with 8 bases between. Germline-derived CDR1 and CDR2 are SGHTA and FQGNSA. The CDR3 DNA sequence: TGTGCCAGCAGCTCGACAAGTTCCTACGAGCAGTACTTC. Its translation is CASSSTSSYEQYF.

The CDR3, as DNA: TGTGCCAGCAGTTACTTGTTCCAGGGGGCTGGAAACACCATATATTTT. Protein product: CASSYLFQGAGNTIYF. The chain is built from TRBV6-6 and TRBJ1-3, with TRBD1 identical over 7 bases. The germline CDR1 and CDR2 sequences are MNHNY and SVGAGI (reference sequence). The V gene end was trimmed by 1 base and the J gene end by 2 bases; junction bases not matched to a gene: 5. The CDR3 has 16 amino acids.

The J gene is TRBJ2-1, the V gene TRBV6-5, with a possible D match to TRBD1 (7 bases). This CDR3 has 14 amino acids. Trimming took 8 bases from V and 9 from J, leaving 20 bases between them. Germline V gene lookup returns CDR1 MNHEY and CDR2 SVGAGI. The CDR3 protein is CASHTGVRGVEQFF. The CDR3 DNA follows: TGTGCCAGCCATACAGGGGTCAGGGGGGTTGAGCAGTTCTTC.

This sequence joins TRBV7-8 and TRBJ2-1, with 9 bases matching TRBD2. The germline CDR1 and CDR2 sequences are SGHVS and FQNEAQ. This CDR3 comprises 15 residues. V lost 0 bases to trimming and J lost 3 bases; unmatched junction nucleotides: 0. The chain's CDR3 is CASSLAAGGYNEQFF. CDR3 coding DNA: TGTGCCAGCAGCTTAGCAGCGGGGGGCTACAATGAGCAGTTCTTC.

The chain combines TRBV7-9 with TRBJ2-1; 10 bases match TRBD2. J lost 10 bases, V lost 5 bases, and 14 bases had no gene match. This CDR3 comprises 16 residues. Germline loops: CDR1 SEHNR, CDR2 FQNEAQ (reference sequence). The CDR3 DNA reads TGTGCCAGCAGCGCCTGGAGGAGCGGGGGGGCGGGGGAGCAGTTCTTC. As protein: CASSAWRSGGAGEQFF.

The chain has TRBV7-2 and TRBJ2-5, with TRBD1 matching over 8 bases. The germline V gene encodes CDR1 SGHTA and CDR2 FQGNSA. V was clipped by 5 bases and J by 5 bases; unmatched bases: 13. CDR3 length: 16 amino acids. This CDR3 is CASSRRIQGGAETQYF. For the CDR3, the DNA is TGTGCCAGCAGCCGACGAATACAGGGGGGCGCGGAGACCCAGTACTTC.

The chain recombines TRBV4-3 with TRBJ2-1, with D possibly being TRBD2 (5 bases). Germline V gene sequence: CDR1 LGHNA, CDR2 YSLEER. CDR3 size: 14 residues. Trimming left V 4 bases short and J 9 bases short, with 16 bases between. CDR3 nucleotides: TGCGCCAGCAGCCGGGAGAATCGACCGAGTGAGCAGTTCTTC. Its translation: CASSRENRPSEQFF.

This clone appeared a single time. The genes are TRBV10-3 and TRBJ2-5; 10 nucleotides line up with TRBD2. The CDR3 is 14 residues long. After removal of 4 bases from V and 3 bases from J, the junction contained 2 bases not matched to a gene. Germline V gene sequence: CDR1 ENHRY, CDR2 SYGVKD. CDR3 sequence reads: CAISGSGGEETQYF. The DNA for the CDR3 is TGTGCCATCAGTGGGAGCGGGGGGGAAGAGACCCAGTACTTC.